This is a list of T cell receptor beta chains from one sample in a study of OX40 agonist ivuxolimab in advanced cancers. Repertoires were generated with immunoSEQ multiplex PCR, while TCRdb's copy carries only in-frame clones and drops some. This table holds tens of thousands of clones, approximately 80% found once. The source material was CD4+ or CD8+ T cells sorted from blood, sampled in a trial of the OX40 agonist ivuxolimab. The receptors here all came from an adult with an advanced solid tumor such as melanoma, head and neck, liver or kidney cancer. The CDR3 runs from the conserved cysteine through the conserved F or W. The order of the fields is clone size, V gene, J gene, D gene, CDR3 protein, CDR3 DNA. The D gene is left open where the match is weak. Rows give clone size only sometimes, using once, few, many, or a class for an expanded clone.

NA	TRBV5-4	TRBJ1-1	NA	CASSREIGNTEAFF	TGTGCCAGCAGCAGGGAGATCGGGAACACTGAAGCTTTCTTT
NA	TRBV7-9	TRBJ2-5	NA	CASSPRVGETQYF	TGTGCCAGCAGCCCCAGGGTTGGGGAGACCCAGTACTTC
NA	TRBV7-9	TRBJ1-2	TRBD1	CASSPRDRGNYGYTF	TGTGCCAGCAGCCCCCGGGACAGGGGTAACTATGGCTACACCTTC
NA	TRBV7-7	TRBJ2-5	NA	CASSLDYKETQYF	TGTGCCAGCAGCTTGGACTATAAAGAGACCCAGTACTTC
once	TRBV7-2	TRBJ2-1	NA	CASSLSPGTSYNEQFF	TGTGCCAGCAGCTTAAGCCCCGGAACTTCCTACAATGAGCAGTTCTTC
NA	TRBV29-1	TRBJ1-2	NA	CSTSGQMDGYTF	TGCAGCACCTCCGGACAGATGGATGGCTACACCTTC
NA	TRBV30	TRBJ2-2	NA	CAWSVGLGYNTGELFF	TGTGCCTGGAGTGTAGGGCTGGGGTACAACACCGGGGAGCTGTTTTTT
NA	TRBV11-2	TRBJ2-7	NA	CASSRGGGATDEQYF	TGTGCCAGCAGCCGCGGAGGGGGCGCAACGGACGAGCAGTACTTC
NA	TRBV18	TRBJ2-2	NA	CASCKAVDTGELFF	TGTGCCAGCTGTAAGGCAGTGGACACCGGGGAGCTGTTTTTT
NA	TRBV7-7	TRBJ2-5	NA	CASSSDLYQETQYF	TGTGCTAGCAGCTCCGACCTGTACCAAGAGACCCAGTACTTC
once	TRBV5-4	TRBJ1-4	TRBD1	CASSPRQGDEKLFF	TGTGCCAGCAGCCCACGACAGGGCGATGAAAAACTGTTTTTT
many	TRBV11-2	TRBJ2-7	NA	CASSYGEKSYEQYF	TGTGCCAGCAGCTATGGGGAGAAGTCCTACGAGCAGTACTTC
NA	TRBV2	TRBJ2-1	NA	CASSVGGGGNEQFF	TGTGCCAGCAGTGTCGGGGGAGGTGGCAATGAGCAGTTCTTC
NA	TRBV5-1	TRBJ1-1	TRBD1	CASSLGDREYEAFF	TGCGCCAGCAGCTTGGGGGACAGGGAATATGAAGCTTTCTTT
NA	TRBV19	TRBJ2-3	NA	CASRFSSTDTQYF	TGTGCCAGTAGATTTAGCAGCACAGATACGCAGTATTTT